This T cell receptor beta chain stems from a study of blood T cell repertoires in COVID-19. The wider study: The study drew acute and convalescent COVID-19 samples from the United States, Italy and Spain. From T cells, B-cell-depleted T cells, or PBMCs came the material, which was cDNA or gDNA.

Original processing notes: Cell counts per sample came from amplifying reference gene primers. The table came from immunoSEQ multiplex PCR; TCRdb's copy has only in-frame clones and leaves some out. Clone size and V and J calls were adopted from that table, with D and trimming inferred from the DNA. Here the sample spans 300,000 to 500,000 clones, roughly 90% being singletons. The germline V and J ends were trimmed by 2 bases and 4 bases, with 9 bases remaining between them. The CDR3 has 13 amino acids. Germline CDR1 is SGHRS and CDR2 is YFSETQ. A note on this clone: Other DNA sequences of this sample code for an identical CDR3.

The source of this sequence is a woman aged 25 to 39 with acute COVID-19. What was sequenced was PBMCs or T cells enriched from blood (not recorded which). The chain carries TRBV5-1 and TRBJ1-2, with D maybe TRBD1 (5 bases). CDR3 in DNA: TGCGCCAGCAGCTTTGGGGGAGGCTATGGCTACACCTTC. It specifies CASSFGGGYGYTF. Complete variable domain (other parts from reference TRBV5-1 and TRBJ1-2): KAGVTQTPRYLIKTRGQQVTLSCSPISGHRSVSWYQQTPGQGLQFLFEYFSETQRNKGNFPGRFSGRQFSNSRSEMNVSTLELGDSALYLCASSFGGGYGYTFGSGTRLTVV.